Each of the 4 T cell receptor beta chains below was sequenced from the same sample in a study of blood T cell repertoires in COVID-19. The repertoire was sequenced with immunoSEQ multiplex PCR; TCRdb's copy has only in-frame clones and lacks some. The data contain some 64,000 clones, roughly 84% of them singletons. Sequencing was performed on peripheral blood. These receptors came from a man between 60 and 75 years old with COVID-19, enrolled during active disease.

The V call is TRBV28, the J call TRBJ2-5; D is unresolved. V lost 8 bases to trimming and J lost 7 bases, with 23 bases between them. The CDR3 covers 15 residues. The germline V gene encodes CDR1 MDHEN and CDR2 SYDVKM. The CDR3 coding sequence is TGTGCCAGCGGCCTGGGTATGAGCCACAGTGCGACCCAGTACTTC. Translation: CASGLGMSHSATQYF.

The gene calls are TRBV4-1 and TRBJ2-7; 8 bases match TRBD2. Germline V gene data show CDR1 as MGHRA and CDR2 as YSYEKL. This CDR3 is 17 amino acids long. The ends lost 0 bases at V and 2 bases at J; junction bases unmatched: 9. CDR3 in amino acids: CASSQDRERGSAYEQYF. The CDR3 DNA sequence: TGCGCCAGCAGCCAAGATCGGGAGCGGGGGTCCGCCTACGAGCAGTACTTC.

Details on this clone: At the DNA level, this CDR3 is encoded by other sequences in the same sample as well. The J gene is TRBJ2-1, the V gene TRBV28, with 13 bases identical to TRBD2. The CDR3 sequence is 16 residues long. CDR1 and CDR2 (germline): MDHEN, SYDVKM. J lost 7 bases, V lost 6 bases, and 9 bases had no gene match. The CDR3 sequence: CASRLGLAGVRNEQFF. CDR3 nucleotide sequence: TGTGCCAGCAGACTAGGACTAGCGGGAGTCAGGAATGAGCAGTTCTTC.

This chain uses TRBV12-3 or TRBV12-4 with TRBJ1-1; D is uncertain. V lost 3 bases and J 4 bases, leaving 9 bases between the germline ends. The CDR3 runs to 13 residues. The CDR3 nucleotides read TGTGCCAGCAGTTTTTTAATTTCCACTGAAGCTTTCTTT. Its protein is CASSFLISTEAFF.